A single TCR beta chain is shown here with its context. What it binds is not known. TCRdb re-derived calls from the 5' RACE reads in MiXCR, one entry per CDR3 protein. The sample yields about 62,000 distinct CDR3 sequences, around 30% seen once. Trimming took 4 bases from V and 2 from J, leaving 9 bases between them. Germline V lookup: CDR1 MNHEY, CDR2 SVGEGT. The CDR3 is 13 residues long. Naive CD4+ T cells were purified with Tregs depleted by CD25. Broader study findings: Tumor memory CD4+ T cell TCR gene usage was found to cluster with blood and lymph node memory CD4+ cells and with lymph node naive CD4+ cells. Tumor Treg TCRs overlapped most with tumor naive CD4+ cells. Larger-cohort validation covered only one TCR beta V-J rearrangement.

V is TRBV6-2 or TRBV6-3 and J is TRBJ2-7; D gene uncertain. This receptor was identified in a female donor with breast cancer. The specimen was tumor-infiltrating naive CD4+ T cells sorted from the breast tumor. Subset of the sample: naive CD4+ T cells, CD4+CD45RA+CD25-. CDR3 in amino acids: CASSSLDTYEQYF. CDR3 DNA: TGTGCCAGCAGTTCTTTAGACACCTACGAGCAGTACTTC.